This T cell receptor beta chain derives from a study of T cells in Graves' hyperthyroidism and ophthalmopathy. CDR1 SEHNR and CDR2 FQNEAQ come from the germline V gene (reference sequence). V shed 4 bases and J shed 12 bases, with 15 bases lying between them. This CDR3 region has 12 residues. Exclusion criteria comprised uncontrolled infection, other autoimmune disease, pregnancy or lactation. Amplification of TCR beta CDR3 regions was performed using RNA transcripts as template. RT-PCR in the first round (using the HTBI primer set) targeted the TCR CDR3. TCRdb re-derived calls from the multiplex PCR reads in MiXCR, one entry per CDR3 protein. Seen here are roughly 420,000 distinct CDR3 sequences, around 14% observed once, and the top ten hold roughly an eighth.

What was sequenced was blood. The TCR comes from a young woman with Graves' hyperthyroidism. The gene calls are TRBV7-9 and TRBJ1-2, with D possibly being TRBD1 (5 bases). CDR3 protein: CASSSATGANTF. For the CDR3, the DNA is TGTGCCAGCAGCTCGGCGACTGGGGCCAACACCTTC. The variable domain in full, with the rest retrieved from reference TRBV7-9 and TRBJ1-2, is DTGVSQNPRHKITKRGQNVTFRCDPISEHNRLYWYRQTLGQGPEFLTYFQNEAQLEKSRLLSDRFSAERPKGSFSTLEIQRTEQGDSAMYLCASSSATGANTFGSGTRLTVV.